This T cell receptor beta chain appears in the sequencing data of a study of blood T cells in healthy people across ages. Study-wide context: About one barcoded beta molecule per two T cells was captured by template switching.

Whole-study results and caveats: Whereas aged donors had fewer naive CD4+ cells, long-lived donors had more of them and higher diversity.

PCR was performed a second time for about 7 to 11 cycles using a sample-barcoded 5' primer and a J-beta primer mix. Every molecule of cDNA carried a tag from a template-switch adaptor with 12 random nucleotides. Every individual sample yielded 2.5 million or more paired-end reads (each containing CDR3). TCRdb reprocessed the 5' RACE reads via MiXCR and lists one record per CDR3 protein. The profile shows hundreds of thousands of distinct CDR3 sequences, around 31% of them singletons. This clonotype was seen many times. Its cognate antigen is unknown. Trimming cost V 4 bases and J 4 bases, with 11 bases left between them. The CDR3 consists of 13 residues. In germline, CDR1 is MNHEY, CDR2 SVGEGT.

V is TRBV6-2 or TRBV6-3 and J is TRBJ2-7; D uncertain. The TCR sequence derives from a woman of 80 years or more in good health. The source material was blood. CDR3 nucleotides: TGTGCCAGCAGTTCGGCTCGAGTTTACGAGCAGTACTTC. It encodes CASSSARVYEQYF.